This T cell receptor (beta chain) was sequenced in a study of T cell repertoires in cytomegalovirus infection (dated by TCRdb to about 2019). Study-level background: Peptide stimulations targeted recently identified HLA-C-restricted CMV epitopes, whose presentation resists viral immunomodulation, together with well-studied HLA-B-restricted epitopes. Because public TCR beta signatures pointed to carriage of CMV infection together with the matching HLA type, the HLA type of each donor mattered for the analysis. The paper as a whole reports these results and caveats: In both this cohort and an independent cohort of over 350 donors, the cumulative frequency of public TCR beta family members distinguished carriers of CMV infection plus the relevant HLA type. In the ex vivo response, HLA-C-restricted CMV-specific TCR beta clonotypes were dominant, and in two of eight donors the single most frequent clonotype came from this HLA-C-restricted group.

Trimming at the junction amounts to 0 bases on V and 6 bases on J, and the germline ends lie 12 bases apart. From the germline V gene, CDR1 is LGHNA and CDR2 is YSLEER. The CDR3 numbers 15 residues from cysteine through phenylalanine. Only the CDR3 DNA stays, 45 bases, in frame from base 1. Per the publication, the treatment or condition label means: in vitro stimulation with specific CMV peptide epitopes to enrich CMV-specific T cells. Sequencing was carried out with an Illumina HiSeq 1500. TCRdb trimmed the raw reads at Q25, called clones with MiXCR and kept productive beta chains. Under each unique CDR3 protein, matching rows form one entry showing the most common genes and DNA. The table for this sample lists approximately 730,000 distinct CDR3 sequences; 25% to 35% of them were counted only once. The ten largest account for over 10% of the sample. In regard to this clonotype: It has no known antigen specificity. Base qualities were left out, and no much larger clone turns up one base away.

The sample consisted of cultured CD8+ T cells from PBMCs, taken from culture after CMV antigen stimulation. Rearrangement joined TRBV4-3 to TRBJ2-1; the D gene is perhaps TRBD1, on 5 matching bases. This sequence was found in a human donor in good health (CMV status not recorded). Some clones in this sample may be carry-over from other donors' samples. Read as DNA, the sequence is TGCGCCAGCAGCCAAGACCCAGGGATGAGCAATGAGCAGTTCTTC. This translates into CASSQDPGMSNEQFF.